The 2 T cell receptor beta chains listed next were all sequenced from one sample in a study of T cell responses to AZD1222 COVID-19 vaccine. The data were produced by immunoSEQ multiplex PCR, yet TCRdb's version contains in-frame clones alone and is incomplete. This sample yields some 150,000 clones, of which 85% to 95% are seen a single time; approximately 1.8% belongs to the top ten. This specimen consisted of peripheral blood, obtained on day 0 of AZD1222 vaccination. These receptors were collected from an adult in good health.

The CDR3 sequence: CASSSKGGVEAFF. The CDR3 nucleotides are TGTGCCAGTAGCAGTAAAGGAGGTGTTGAAGCTTTCTTT. This chain links TRBV19 with TRBJ1-1, with D unclear. V lost 6 bases to trimming and J lost 7 bases, with 15 bases between them. Germline-derived CDR1 and CDR2 are LNHDA and SQIVND (reference sequence). The CDR3 consists of 13 residues.

This sequence joins TRBV5-1 and TRBJ1-3; D perhaps matches TRBD1 (6 bases). The ends were cut back, 2 bases at V and 2 bases at J, with 8 bases in the middle. The CDR3 consists of 14 residues. The germline CDR1 and CDR2 sequences are SGHRS and YFSETQ. CDR3 region: CASSLGGAGNTIYF. DNA for the CDR3: TGCGCCAGCAGCTTAGGGGGAGCTGGAAACACCATATATTTT. The entire variable domain, with the rest obtained from reference TRBV5-1 and TRBJ1-3, is as follows: KAGVTQTPRYLIKTRGQQVTLSCSPISGHRSVSWYQQTPGQGLQFLFEYFSETQRNKGNFPGRFSGRQFSNSRSEMNVSTLELGDSALYLCASSLGGAGNTIYFGEGSWLTVV.